This T cell receptor (beta chain) was sequenced during a study of blood T cell repertoires in COVID-19. The wider study: From the United States, Italy and Spain came samples of acute and convalescent COVID-19. The cDNA or gDNA used as material had been derived from T cells, B-cell-depleted T cells, or PBMCs.

The CDR3 length is 15 residues. V dropped 0 bases and J dropped 0 bases, with 7 bases sitting between them. Germline V CDR1 and CDR2: SGHRS, YFSETQ. In the source study's methods: Scientists estimated how many nucleated cells there were by amplifying reference gene primers. Assay used: immunoSEQ multiplex PCR; TCRdb lists only in-frame clones, some missing. Clone size and the V and J calls come from that table; the DNA yielded D and trimming. Here the sample spans more than 95,000 clones, about 80% being singletons. V usage is TRBV5-1 and J usage is TRBJ2-1; the D gene is possibly TRBD2 (5 bases). This receptor was identified in an elderly woman with active or convalescent COVID-19. The source material was peripheral blood. The CDR3 nucleotides are TGCGCCAGCAGCTTGGCGGGGAGCTCCTACAATGAGCAGTTCTTC. The encoded protein is CASSLAGSSYNEQFF.